This TCR beta chain was profiled in a study of blood T cell repertoires in COVID-19. About the research overall: Samples came from the United States, Italy and Spain, spanning acute and convalescent COVID-19.

Original processing methods: Nucleated cell counts were estimated from reference gene primer amplification. Libraries were prepared by immunoSEQ multiplex PCR; TCRdb keeps only in-frame clonotypes and omits some of them. That table is the source of V, J and clone size, and D and trimming were worked out from the DNA. The sample consists of some 350,000 clones, about 90% of them appearing once. V shed 4 bases, J shed 3 bases, and the junction held 7 bases outside the gene matches. The CDR3 length is 17 residues. The V gene's germline CDR1 is SNHLY and CDR2 FYNNEI. The TCR comes from a woman aged 25 to 39 who had recovered from COVID-19. The chain has TRBV2 and TRBJ2-7; TRBD2 aligns across 15 bases. The sequenced sample consisted of PBMCs or T cells enriched from blood (not recorded which). The CDR3, as DNA: TGTGCCAGCAGTGTAGACGGGACTAGCGGGGGGCACTACGAGCAGTACTTC. Its translation is CASSVDGTSGGHYEQYF. Full variable domain (remainder filled in from reference TRBV2 and TRBJ2-7): EPEVTQTPSHQVTQMGQEVILRCVPISNHLYFYWYRQILGQKVEFLVSFYNNEISEKSEIFDDQFSVERPDGSNFTLKIRSTKLEDSAMYFCASSVDGTSGGHYEQYFGPGTRLTVT.